The source of this T cell receptor (beta chain) is a study of T cell responses to AZD1222 COVID-19 vaccine. General observations from the study: AZD1222 recipients seropositive at baseline numbered only six or seven. There were vaccine-associated CD4 TCRs across spike, dominant at 160-218 and 743-854. Spike-specific TCR breadth and depth were elevated following two AZD1222 doses.

The ends were cut back, 3 bases at V and 4 bases at J, with 10 bases in the middle. The CDR3 runs to 14 residues. Germline values: CDR1 SGHAT, CDR2 FQDESV (reference sequence). The protocol was immunoSEQ multiplex PCR, while the TCRdb copy is restricted to in-frame clones and leaves out a portion. The top ten hold around 2.1% of the sample, which has approximately 160,000 clones, about 91% seen once. In regard to this clone: The antigen is undetermined.

This clonotype originated in an adult in good health. The specimen was peripheral blood, collected on day 0 of AZD1222 vaccination. The V call is TRBV11-1, the J call TRBJ2-1, with D perhaps TRBD1 or TRBD2 (6 bases each). CDR3 loop: CASSLEGVYNEQFF. As DNA, the CDR3 is TGTGCCAGCAGCTTGGAGGGGGTATACAATGAGCAGTTCTTC.